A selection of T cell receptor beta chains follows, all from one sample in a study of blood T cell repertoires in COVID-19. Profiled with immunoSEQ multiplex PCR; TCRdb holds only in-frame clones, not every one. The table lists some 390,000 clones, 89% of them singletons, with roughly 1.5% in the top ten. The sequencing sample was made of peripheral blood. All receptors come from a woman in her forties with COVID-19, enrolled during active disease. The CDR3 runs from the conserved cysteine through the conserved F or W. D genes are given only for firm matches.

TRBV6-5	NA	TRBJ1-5	CASQGRGNQPQHF
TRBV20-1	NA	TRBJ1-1	CSASQDGVGEAFF
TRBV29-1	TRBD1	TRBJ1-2	CSVAGQGSYGYTF
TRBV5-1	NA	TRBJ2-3	CASSIKLTGRTDTQYF
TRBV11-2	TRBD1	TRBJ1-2	CASSVQGNYGYTF
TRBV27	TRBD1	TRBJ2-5	CASSYQGVGYF
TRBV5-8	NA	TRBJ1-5	CASSLGLNQPQHF
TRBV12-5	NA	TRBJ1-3	CASGLYSGNTIYF
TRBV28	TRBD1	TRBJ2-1	CASSPGQGKMGYNEQFF
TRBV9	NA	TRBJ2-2	CASSVSGDTGELFF
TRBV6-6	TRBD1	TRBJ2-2	CASSYSQGAGELFF
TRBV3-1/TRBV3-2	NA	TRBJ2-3	CASSPKQGGSLDTQYF
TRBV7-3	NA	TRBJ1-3	CASSPGTSGNTIYF
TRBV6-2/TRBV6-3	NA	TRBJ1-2	CASSYGGNYGYTF
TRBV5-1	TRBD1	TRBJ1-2	CASSLDRGANYGYTF
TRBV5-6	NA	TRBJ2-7	CASSFWAGENEQYF
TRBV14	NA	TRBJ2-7	CASSQDGRGWYEQYF
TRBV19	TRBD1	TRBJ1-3	CASIMERDRSSGNTIYF
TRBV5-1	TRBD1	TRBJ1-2	CASSLGPDRSYGYTF
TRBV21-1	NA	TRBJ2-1	CASSKAGDRAREQFF
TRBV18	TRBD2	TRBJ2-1	CASSPVTSGGDEQFF
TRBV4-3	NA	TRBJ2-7	CASSQAGNSYEQYF
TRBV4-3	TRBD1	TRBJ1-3	CASSQDQETGWSGNTIYF
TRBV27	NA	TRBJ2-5	CASSLTGTPSRLEQETQYF
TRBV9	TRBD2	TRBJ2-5	CASNRRGSGGAAKETQYF
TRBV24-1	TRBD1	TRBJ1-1	CATSAPDRGTEAFF
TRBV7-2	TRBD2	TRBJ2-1	CASSPRLAGFNNEQFF
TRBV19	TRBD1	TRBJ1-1	CASSIRDRGASRNTEAFF
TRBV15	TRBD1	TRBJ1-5	CATSSTQGARSNQPQHF